The 28 T cell receptor beta chains reported below all come from one sample, sequenced in a study of OX40 agonist ivuxolimab in advanced cancers. The protocol was immunoSEQ multiplex PCR, while the TCRdb copy is restricted to in-frame clones and leaves out a portion. The table has about 12,000 clones, about 76% seen once. The sequencing used CD4+ or CD8+ T cells sorted from blood, collected in a trial of the OX40 agonist ivuxolimab. These receptors originate from an adult with an advanced solid tumor such as melanoma, head and neck, liver or kidney cancer.

This clone was seen more than once but under ten times. The germline gene is not matched at one end of the junction; a read error may be the cause. CDR3 nucleotide sequence: TGTGCCAGCAGCCCAGAGTGGATCTTT. It yields the protein CASSPEWIF. The V call is TRBV9, the J call TRBJ1-1; the D is unclear. Germline V gene data show CDR1 as SGDLS and CDR2 as YYNGEE. This CDR3 has 9 residues.

This chain joins TRBV2 and TRBJ2-5; 9 bases match TRBD2. Germline V gene lookup returns CDR1 SNHLY and CDR2 FYNNEI. CDR3 length: 14 amino acids. The ends lost 2 bases at V and 3 bases at J; junction bases unmatched: 1. CDR3 sequence: CASSEIAGEETQYF. As DNA, the CDR3 is TGTGCCAGCAGTGAAATAGCGGGAGAAGAGACCCAGTACTTC.

V is TRBV9 and J is TRBJ2-5; 8 nucleotides agree with TRBD1. This CDR3 comprises 15 residues. The junction had 8 bases not matched to a gene; V was cut back by 3 bases and J by 4 bases. Looked up from germline, CDR1 is SGDLS and CDR2 is YYNGEE. CDR3 residues: CASSDGTGGLETQYF. The DNA for the CDR3 is TGTGCCAGCAGCGACGGGACAGGCGGCTTAGAGACCCAGTACTTC.

The rearrangement links TRBV5-4 to TRBJ1-5; D unresolved. The CDR3 contains 13 residues. V lost 5 bases and J lost 6, with 12 bases in between. CDR1 and CDR2 from the germline V gene are SGHNT and YYREEE (reference sequence). CDR3 loop: CASSVTGSQPQHF. CDR3 nucleotides: TGTGCCAGCAGTGTGACGGGGTCTCAGCCCCAGCATTTT.

The chain uses TRBV7-9 and TRBJ2-7, with D uncertain. The V end was cut by 1 base, the J end by 4 bases, with 8 bases between. This CDR3 is 13 amino acids long. Germline-derived CDR1 and CDR2 are SEHNR and FQNEAQ (reference sequence). Here the CDR3 reads CASSLGFGYEQYV. The CDR3 coding sequence is TGTGCCAGCAGCTTAGGTTTTGGTTACGAGCAGTACGTC.

The chain recombines TRBV9 with TRBJ2-3, with D possibly being TRBD2 (6 bases). The CDR3 has 15 residues. Germline-derived CDR1 and CDR2 are SGDLS and YYNGEE. V was cut by 0 bases and J by 0 bases, with 8 bases left in between. In DNA form, the CDR3 reads TGTGCCAGCAGCGTAGGGAGCGGGAGCACAGATACGCAGTATTTT. As protein: CASSVGSGSTDTQYF.

The rearrangement uses TRBV13 and TRBJ2-1, with unresolved D. Germline V lookup: CDR1 PRHDT, CDR2 FYEKMQ (reference sequence). The CDR3 has 12 residues. V was shortened by 5 bases and J by 6 bases, with 8 bases between the two germline ends. CDR3 loop: CASSKLSNEQFF. CDR3 DNA: TGTGCCAGCAGCAAACTTAGCAATGAGCAGTTCTTC.

V gene TRBV6-5 combines with J gene TRBJ2-1; the D is unclear. The germline gives CDR1 MNHEY, CDR2 SVGAGI. The CDR3 has 11 residues. Trimming left V 10 bases short and J 6 bases short, with 10 bases between. The CDR3: CATRTSNEQFF. The CDR3 coding sequence is TGTGCCACCCGGACCTCCAATGAGCAGTTCTTC.

This clone has more than one count but fewer than ten. The rearrangement uses TRBV5-6 and TRBJ1-1, with D perhaps TRBD1 (5 bases). Germline V gene data show CDR1 as SGHDT and CDR2 as YYEEEE. This CDR3 region has 15 residues. Trimming shortened V by 4 bases and J by 3 bases, and 16 bases separated the two germline ends. CDR3 coding DNA: TGTGCCAGCAGCAGAGAAAGGTGGGGGGACACTGAAGCTTTCTTT. It is translated as CASSRERWGDTEAFF.

The chain is built from TRBV6-5 and TRBJ1-1; the D is unclear. Trimming removed 9 bases at V and 1 base at J, with 15 bases between. CDR1 is MNHEY and CDR2 is SVGAGI in the germline V gene. The CDR3 extends over 14 amino acids. CDR3 sequence: CASNRDIQNTEAFF. CDR3 nucleotide sequence: TGTGCCAGTAACAGAGACATTCAGAACACTGAAGCTTTCTTT.

The rearrangement joins TRBV18 to TRBJ1-1; D might be TRBD1 (5 bases). V shed 3 bases and J shed 7 bases, with 12 bases lying between them. Germline V CDR1 and CDR2: KGHSH, LQKENI. CDR3 length equals 13 residues. In nucleotides, the CDR3 is TGTGCCAGCTCACCTGGGGGGGGTTATGAAGCTTTCTTT. Translating it yields CASSPGGGYEAFF.

This clone is medium-sized in the sample. The genes are TRBV5-1 and TRBJ1-4; D gene unclear. This CDR3 has 13 amino acids. Germline V CDR1 and CDR2: SGHRS, YFSETQ. V lost 4 bases to trimming and J lost 4 bases, with 8 bases between them. In DNA, the CDR3 is TGCGCCAGCAGCCCGAGATTTAATGAAAAACTGTTTTTT. Translating it yields CASSPRFNEKLFF.

V usage is TRBV7-9 and J usage is TRBJ2-5; D gene unclear. The V end was cut by 8 bases, the J end by 0 bases, with 13 bases between. Germline CDR1 and CDR2: SEHNR and FQNEAQ (reference sequence). The CDR3 has 14 residues. In nucleotides, the CDR3 is TGTGCCAGCTACAGTAGTTGGGACCAAGAGACCCAGTACTTC. This encodes CASYSSWDQETQYF.

CDR3 residues: CASSPGGEEQFF. CDR3 DNA: TGCGCCAGCAGCCCCGGAGGCGAGGAGCAGTTCTTC. The chain has TRBV4-1 and TRBJ2-1; TRBD2 is a possible D gene (5 bases). V lost 4 bases, J lost 10 bases, and 11 bases lay in between. The CDR3 covers 12 residues. CDR1 MGHRA and CDR2 YSYEKL come from the germline V gene.

The genes are TRBV4-3 and TRBJ2-1; D is perhaps TRBD2 (6 bases). Deletions cut 1 base from V and 6 bases from J, with 13 bases between. CDR3 size: 15 residues. Germline V lookup: CDR1 LGHNA, CDR2 YSLEER. The CDR3 coding sequence is TGCGCCAGCAGCCAAGGGACCGGCGGGGCCAATGAGCAGTTCTTC. Amino acid sequence: CASSQGTGGANEQFF.

V gene TRBV7-6 combines with J gene TRBJ2-7, with 9 positions matching TRBD1. Germline values: CDR1 SGHVS, CDR2 FNYEAQ. This CDR3 has 15 residues. V gave up 1 base and J gave up 4 bases; unmatched junction bases: 5. The CDR3 sequence: CASSLDDRGGYEQYF. The DNA for the CDR3 is TGTGCCAGCAGCTTAGATGACAGGGGGGGTTACGAGCAGTACTTC.

J is TRBJ2-2 and V is TRBV5-4, with a possible D match to TRBD2 (5 bases). CDR1 is SGHNT and CDR2 is YYREEE in the germline V gene (reference sequence). Trimming pared 3 bases from V and 5 bases from J, leaving 8 bases between. The CDR3 covers 13 residues. The CDR3: CASSWEFTGELFF. CDR3 DNA: TGTGCCAGCAGCTGGGAGTTTACCGGGGAGCTGTTTTTT.

This chain joins TRBV6-4 and TRBJ2-7; D not certain. This CDR3 has 11 amino acids. Trimming cost V 6 bases and J 3 bases, with 6 bases left between them. Germline values: CDR1 MRHNA, CDR2 SNTAGT. For the CDR3, the DNA is TGTGCCAGCAGAATTAGCTACGAGCAGTACTTC. Its translation: CASRISYEQYF.

In its sample, this clone was seen once. This chain links TRBV7-9 with TRBJ1-3; no reliable D call. CDR1 and CDR2 from the germline V gene are SEHNR and FQNEAQ (reference sequence). V lost 4 bases to trimming and J lost 2 bases, with 0 bases between them. The CDR3 has 11 amino acids. In DNA form, the CDR3 reads TGTGCCAGCAGCTCTGGAAACACCATATATTTT. Its translation: CASSSGNTIYF.

The rearrangement joins TRBV5-6 to TRBJ2-7; TRBD1 might be the D (7 bases). Trimming left V 0 bases short and J 1 base short, with 11 bases between. The V gene's germline CDR1 is SGHDT and CDR2 YYEEEE. There are 15 residues in the CDR3. CDR3 nucleotides: TGTGCCAGCAGCTTGGAGCAGGGGGGATCCTACGAGCAGTACTTC. It encodes CASSLEQGGSYEQYF.

The chain is built from TRBV5-6 and TRBJ2-2, with unresolved D. V lost 4 bases and J lost 3, with 7 bases in between. CDR1 and CDR2 from the germline V gene are SGHDT and YYEEEE. CDR3 size: 13 residues. The CDR3 DNA follows: TGTGCCAGCAGCCTTGGCGACACCGGGGAGCTGTTTTTT. This sequence encodes CASSLGDTGELFF.

The chain has TRBV11-2 and TRBJ2-7, with 7 bases matching TRBD1. The CDR3 runs 15 residues. From germline, CDR1 is SGHAT and CDR2 FQNNGV. Unmatched junction bases numbered 10, after V lost 1 base and J lost 7 bases. CDR3 DNA: TGTGCCAGCAGCTTAGGACAGGGATTTCGGAAAGAGCAGTACTTC. Amino acid sequence: CASSLGQGFRKEQYF.

V is TRBV9 and J is TRBJ2-1; 7 positions match TRBD2. From germline, CDR1 is SGDLS and CDR2 YYNGEE. The CDR3 covers 15 residues. V shed 0 bases and J 4 bases; nucleotides not matched to a gene: 4. The CDR3 DNA is TGTGCCAGCAGCGTAGAAGGCGGGAGTTACAATGAGCAGTTCTTC. Protein: CASSVEGGSYNEQFF.

V and J are TRBV7-6 and TRBJ1-3; 7 bases match TRBD1. This CDR3 has 18 residues. Germline V lookup: CDR1 SGHVS, CDR2 FNYEAQ. V was pared by 4 bases and J by 4 bases, with 16 bases of the junction left unmatched. CDR3 region: CASSYFSSDRRAGNTIYF. In nucleotides, the CDR3 is TGTGCCAGCAGCTACTTTTCGTCGGACAGGAGGGCCGGAAACACCATATATTTT. The full variable domain, in which reference TRBV7-6 and TRBJ1-3 provide the parts outside the CDR3, is GAGVSQSPRYKVTKRGQDVALRCDPISGHVSLYWYRQALGQGPEFLTYFNYEAQQDKSGLPNDRFSAERPEGSISTLTIQRTEQRDSAMYRCASSYFSSDRRAGNTIYFGEGSWLTVV.

V usage is TRBV15 and J usage is TRBJ2-1, with 8 bases that match TRBD2. This CDR3 region has 16 residues. J lost 7 bases, V lost 0 bases, and 8 bases had no gene match. Germline loops: CDR1 LNHNV, CDR2 YYDKDF (reference sequence). In nucleotides, the CDR3 is TGTGCCACCAGCAGAGATCTGGGACTAGAAGGGAATGAGCAGTTCTTC. Amino acid sequence: CATSRDLGLEGNEQFF.

This rearrangement joins TRBV10-3 to TRBJ2-3, with 11 nucleotides matching TRBD2. Trimming took 6 bases from V and 0 from J; bases not matched to a gene: 5. The CDR3 extends over 16 amino acids. In germline, CDR1 is ENHRY, CDR2 SYGVKD. The CDR3 coding sequence is TGTGCCATCAGCGGGACTAGCGGAGCTAGCACAGATACGCAGTATTTT. Translating it yields CAISGTSGASTDTQYF.

This chain joins TRBV28 and TRBJ2-7; D may match TRBD1 or TRBD2 (6 bases each). This CDR3 is 13 amino acids long. Germline V gene sequence: CDR1 MDHEN, CDR2 SYDVKM. V dropped 7 bases and J dropped 2 bases, with 12 bases sitting between them. The CDR3 here is CASTRGATYEQYF. CDR3 DNA: TGTGCCAGCACTAGGGGGGCCACCTACGAGCAGTACTTC.

In its sample, this clone ranks as medium-sized. The sample contains more than one DNA sequence encoding this CDR3. The rearrangement uses TRBV27 and TRBJ1-5; D is undetermined. V was pared by 1 base and J by 4 bases, with 5 bases between. This CDR3 has 13 amino acids. Germline V gene data show CDR1 as MNHEY and CDR2 as SMNVEV (reference sequence). The CDR3 spells CASSLFGNQPQHF. CDR3 in DNA: TGTGCCAGCAGTTTATTCGGTAATCAGCCCCAGCATTTT.